A selection of T cell receptor beta chains follows, all from one sample in a study of identical twins. MiXCR was run by TCRdb on the 5' RACE reads, yielding one entry per CDR3 protein. This sample has fewer than 550,000 distinct CDR3 sequences; roughly 13% occur once, and the top ten carry 0.98%. Another study also made use of these data, one on yellow fever vaccine responses in identical twins.

Sequencing was performed on CD4+ T cells sorted from blood. Receptors were obtained from a woman under 30 in good health. The CDR3 runs from the conserved cysteine through the conserved F or W. A D gene is named only where the DNA matches it firmly. Clone size appears in some rows only: once, few, many, or a class for an expanded clone.

v_call: TRBV25-1
j_call: TRBJ2-1
clone_size: few
d_call: TRBD2
cdr3_nt: TGTGCCAGCAGTGAGGGGAGACTAGCGAACAATGAGCAGTTCTTC
cdr3_aa: CASSEGRLANNEQFF

v_call: TRBV10-3
j_call: TRBJ2-1
clone_size: .
d_call: TRBD2
cdr3_nt: TGTGCCATCAGTGAGCGGGAGGGCCTCAATGAGCAGTTCTTC
cdr3_aa: CAISEREGLNEQFF

v_call: TRBV27
j_call: TRBJ2-2
clone_size: few
d_call: .
cdr3_nt: TGTGCCAGCAGCCCTGGACAAAAGCGAGGCACCGGGGAGCTGTTTTTT
cdr3_aa: CASSPGQKRGTGELFF

v_call: TRBV7-9
j_call: TRBJ2-1
clone_size: .
d_call: TRBD2
cdr3_nt: TGTGCCAGCGTGGGACTAGCGAGATACAATGAGCAGTTCTTC
cdr3_aa: CASVGLARYNEQFF

v_call: TRBV12-3/TRBV12-4
j_call: TRBJ1-5
clone_size: many
d_call: .
cdr3_nt: TGTGCCAGCAGCAAACAGGTGGGGGAGAATCAGCCCCAGCATTTT
cdr3_aa: CASSKQVGENQPQHF

v_call: TRBV2
j_call: TRBJ1-5
clone_size: .
d_call: TRBD1
cdr3_nt: TGTGCCAGCACCCAGGGGGTAGGCAATCAGCCCCAGCATTTT
cdr3_aa: CASTQGVGNQPQHF

v_call: TRBV5-1
j_call: TRBJ2-1
clone_size: few
d_call: TRBD2
cdr3_nt: TGCGCCAGCAGCTCGACTAGCGTGTACAATGAGCAGTTCTTC
cdr3_aa: CASSSTSVYNEQFF

v_call: TRBV6-1
j_call: TRBJ2-7
clone_size: .
d_call: TRBD2
cdr3_nt: TGTGCCAGCACGGGACTATTCAACGAGCAGTACTTC
cdr3_aa: CASTGLFNEQYF

v_call: TRBV28
j_call: TRBJ1-2
clone_size: .
d_call: .
cdr3_nt: TGTGCCAGCAGTTCCGAGGGGGTTTATAACTATGGCTACACCTTC
cdr3_aa: CASSSEGVYNYGYTF

v_call: TRBV20-1
j_call: TRBJ2-1
clone_size: few
d_call: TRBD2
cdr3_nt: TGCAGTGCTGCCTGGCGGGGGGGTCTCAATGAGCAGTTCTTC
cdr3_aa: CSAAWRGGLNEQFF

v_call: TRBV29-1
j_call: TRBJ2-3
clone_size: .
d_call: .
cdr3_nt: TGCAGCGTTGCGACAGGCACAGATACGCAGTATTTT
cdr3_aa: CSVATGTDTQYF

v_call: TRBV20-1
j_call: TRBJ2-7
clone_size: .
d_call: .
cdr3_nt: TGCAGTGCTAGAGATCGTGACAAGACTTACGAGCAGTACTTC
cdr3_aa: CSARDRDKTYEQYF

v_call: TRBV7-2
j_call: TRBJ1-6
clone_size: many
d_call: TRBD1
cdr3_nt: TGTGCCAGCAAAGGTCAAGGACAGGGAGGTTCACCCCTCCACTTT
cdr3_aa: CASKGQGQGGSPLHF

v_call: TRBV15
j_call: TRBJ2-7
clone_size: many
d_call: TRBD1
cdr3_nt: TGTGCCACCAGCAGAGACGACAGGGACGAGCAGTACTTC
cdr3_aa: CATSRDDRDEQYF

v_call: TRBV20-1
j_call: TRBJ2-5
clone_size: few
d_call: .
cdr3_nt: TGCAGTGCTTCCCCATTAGGGGTCTACCAAGAGACCCAGTACTTC
cdr3_aa: CSASPLGVYQETQYF

v_call: TRBV28
j_call: TRBJ2-7
clone_size: many
d_call: .
cdr3_nt: TGTGCCAGCAGTTTAAGGTTACCATACTCCTACGAGCAGTACTTC
cdr3_aa: CASSLRLPYSYEQYF

v_call: TRBV6-1
j_call: TRBJ2-7
clone_size: few
d_call: TRBD2
cdr3_nt: TGTGCCAGCAGTGACCTACGGGGAGGGGTCCACGAGCAGTACTTC
cdr3_aa: CASSDLRGGVHEQYF

v_call: TRBV3-1
j_call: TRBJ2-7
clone_size: .
d_call: .
cdr3_nt: TGTGCCAGCAGCCAAGGGCCGGGGTTGGGCTACGAGCAGTACTTC
cdr3_aa: CASSQGPGLGYEQYF

v_call: TRBV3-1
j_call: TRBJ2-5
clone_size: many
d_call: .
cdr3_nt: TGTGCCAGCAGCCTCCGGACGGTTTCACCTGGGGAGACCCAGTACTTC
cdr3_aa: CASSLRTVSPGETQYF

v_call: TRBV27
j_call: TRBJ2-4
clone_size: few
d_call: TRBD2
cdr3_nt: TGTGCCAGCAGTTTGGGGACTAGTCCTGGAAACATTCAGTACTTC
cdr3_aa: CASSLGTSPGNIQYF

v_call: TRBV29-1
j_call: TRBJ2-5
clone_size: few
d_call: .
cdr3_nt: TGCAGCGTCGGACCGGGGATGGAGACCCAGTACTTC
cdr3_aa: CSVGPGMETQYF

v_call: TRBV20-1
j_call: TRBJ2-3
clone_size: .
d_call: .
cdr3_nt: TGCAGTGCTACCAGGAGACAGGGCACAGATACGCAGTATTTT
cdr3_aa: CSATRRQGTDTQYF